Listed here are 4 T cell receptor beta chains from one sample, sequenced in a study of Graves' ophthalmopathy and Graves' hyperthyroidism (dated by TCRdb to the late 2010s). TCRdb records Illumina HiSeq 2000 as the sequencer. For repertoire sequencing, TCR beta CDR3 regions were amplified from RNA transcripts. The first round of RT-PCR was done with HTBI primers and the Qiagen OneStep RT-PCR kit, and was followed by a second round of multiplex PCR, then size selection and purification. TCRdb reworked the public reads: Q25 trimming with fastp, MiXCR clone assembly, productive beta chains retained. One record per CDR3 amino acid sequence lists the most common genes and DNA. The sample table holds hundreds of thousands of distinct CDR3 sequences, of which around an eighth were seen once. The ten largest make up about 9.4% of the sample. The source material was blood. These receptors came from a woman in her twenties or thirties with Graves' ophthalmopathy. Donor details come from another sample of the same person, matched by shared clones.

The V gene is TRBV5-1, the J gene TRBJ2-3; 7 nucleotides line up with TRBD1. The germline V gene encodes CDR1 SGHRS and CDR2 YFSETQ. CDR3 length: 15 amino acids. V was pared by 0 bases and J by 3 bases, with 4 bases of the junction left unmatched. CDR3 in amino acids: CASSLEGAGTDTQYF. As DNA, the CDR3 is TGCGCCAGCAGCTTGGAGGGGGCCGGTACAGATACGCAGTATTTT.

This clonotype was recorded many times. CDR3 sequence: CASSLGFTFGAGAGYNSPLHF. The CDR3 DNA reads as TGTGCCAGCAGCTTAGGATTTACATTTGGTGCGGGGGCAGGGTATAATTCACCCCTCCACTTT. The J gene is TRBJ1-6, the V gene TRBV11-2, with a tentative D call TRBD1 (6 bases). Germline CDR1 reads SGHAT; CDR2 reads FQNNGV. This CDR3 is 21 amino acids long. V shed 1 base and J shed 4 bases, with 26 bases lying between them.

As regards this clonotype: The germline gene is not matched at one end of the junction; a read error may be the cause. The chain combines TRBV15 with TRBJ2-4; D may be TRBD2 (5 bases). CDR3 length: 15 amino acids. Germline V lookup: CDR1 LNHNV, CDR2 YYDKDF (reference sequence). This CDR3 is CATSRAALAKNIKYF. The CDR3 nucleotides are TGTGCCACCAGCAGAGCAGCCCTAGCCAAAAACATTAAGTACTTC.

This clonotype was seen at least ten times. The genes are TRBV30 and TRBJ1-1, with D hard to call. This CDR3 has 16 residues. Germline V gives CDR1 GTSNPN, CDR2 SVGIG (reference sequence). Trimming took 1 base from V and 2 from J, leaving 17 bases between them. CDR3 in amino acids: CAWSEPGRQLNTEAFF. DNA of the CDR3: TGTGCCTGGAGTGAACCGGGCCGGCAACTTAACACTGAAGCTTTCTTT.